One sample yielded the 21 T cell receptor beta chains listed below, sequenced in a study of blood T cell repertoires in COVID-19. The assay was immunoSEQ multiplex PCR, and TCRdb's table has in-frame clones only and misses some. The sample has about 180,000 clones, around 88% seen once. The sample was peripheral blood. The receptors were sampled from a woman younger than 45 with acute or convalescent COVID-19.

The table lists this clone with a count of one. V gene TRBV30 combines with J gene TRBJ1-1; D is unclear. The CDR3 sequence is 13 residues long. The germline CDR1 and CDR2 sequences are GTSNPN and SVGIG (reference sequence). Between the trimmed V and J ends, which lost 3 bases and 1 base, there was a span of 9 bases. CDR3 sequence: CAWSEQQNTEAFF. The CDR3 DNA sequence: TGTGCCTGGAGCGAACAGCAGAACACTGAAGCTTTCTTT.

The chain joins TRBV24-1 to TRBJ2-2; TRBD1 might be the D (7 bases). Looked up from germline, CDR1 is KGHDR and CDR2 is SFDVKD. CDR3 length: 15 amino acids. V lost 3 bases and J lost 4, with 11 bases in between. The CDR3, as DNA: TGTGCCACCAGTGATCCTCAGGGGGGCACCGGGGAGCTGTTTTTT. Amino acid sequence: CATSDPQGGTGELFF.

The rearrangement links TRBV5-1 to TRBJ2-1; TRBD1 agrees at 10 bases. The germline CDR1 and CDR2 sequences are SGHRS and YFSETQ. With V trimmed by 6 bases and J by 8 bases, 8 bases remained unmatched. This CDR3 contains 14 residues. The chain's CDR3 is CASTRGQGLDEQFF. CDR3 bases: TGCGCCAGCACGAGGGGACAGGGGTTGGATGAGCAGTTCTTC.

The rearrangement uses TRBV28 and TRBJ1-5; D call uncertain. Per the germline V gene, CDR1 is MDHEN and CDR2 is SYDVKM. The CDR3 totals 13 residues. The ends were cut back, 5 bases at V and 5 bases at J, with 10 bases in the middle. The CDR3 DNA reads TGTGCCAGCAGTAGACAAATTTATCAGCCCCAGCATTTT. Its translation: CASSRQIYQPQHF.

This chain joins TRBV5-1 and TRBJ2-1; TRBD2 agrees at 8 bases. The CDR3 totals 13 residues. The germline V gene has CDR1 SGHRS and CDR2 YFSETQ. Trimming at V came to 2 bases and at J to 8 bases, leaving 3 bases not matched to a gene. CDR3 region: CASSFREGHEQFF. DNA for the CDR3: TGCGCCAGCAGCTTTCGGGAGGGCCATGAGCAGTTCTTC. The full variable domain, completed using reference TRBV5-1 and TRBJ2-1, is KAGVTQTPRYLIKTRGQQVTLSCSPISGHRSVSWYQQTPGQGLQFLFEYFSETQRNKGNFPGRFSGRQFSNSRSEMNVSTLELGDSALYLCASSFREGHEQFFGPGTRLTVL.

V usage is TRBV19 and J usage is TRBJ2-1, with 8 bases aligning to TRBD1. This CDR3 is built from 14 residues. Unmatched junction bases numbered 10, after V lost 9 bases and J lost 6 bases. Germline lookup yields CDR1 LNHDA and CDR2 SQIVND (reference sequence). The DNA of the CDR3 is TGTGCCAGCCGCGGGGACAGGCAATCCAATGAGCAGTTCTTC. Amino acid sequence: CASRGDRQSNEQFF.

The chain combines TRBV28 with TRBJ1-6; 8 bases agree with TRBD1. This CDR3 has 12 amino acids. Per germline, CDR1 MDHEN and CDR2 SYDVKM. V trimming: 9 bases; J trimming: 10 bases; junction bases outside the gene matches: 5. CDR3 amino acids: CASWTGMSPLHF. The DNA of the CDR3 is TGTGCCAGTTGGACAGGGATGTCACCCCTCCACTTT.

V usage is TRBV5-1 and J usage is TRBJ2-3, with D possibly TRBD2 on 5 matching bases. Germline V CDR1 and CDR2: SGHRS, YFSETQ. The germline V and J ends were trimmed by 1 base and 4 bases, with 10 bases remaining between them. The CDR3 extends over 14 amino acids. The CDR3 sequence: CASSLYLGADTQYF. CDR3 in DNA: TGCGCCAGCAGCTTGTACTTGGGAGCAGATACGCAGTATTTT.

This clone was observed once. The gene calls are TRBV15 and TRBJ1-6; TRBD1 is a possible D gene (6 bases). CDR3 length: 15 residues. With 0 bases removed from V and 6 bases from J, the gap between germline ends came to 9 bases. Germline V gene sequence: CDR1 LNHNV, CDR2 YYDKDF (reference sequence). CDR3 sequence reads: CATSRDGQPNSPLHF. In DNA form, the CDR3 reads TGTGCCACCAGCAGAGACGGACAGCCTAATTCACCCCTCCACTTT.

The rearrangement uses TRBV5-8 and TRBJ2-5; D is possibly TRBD1 (6 bases). Germline V lookup: CDR1 SGHTS, CDR2 YDEGEE. V shed 2 bases and J shed 5 bases, with 13 bases lying between them. The CDR3 totals 14 residues. The CDR3 coding sequence is TGTGCCAGCAGCTTTGGTGCAGGGGCCGAGACCCAGTACTTC. As protein: CASSFGAGAETQYF.

DNA of the CDR3: TGTGCCAGCAGCCAAGAGCCAGCCGGTAGAGGGACCCAGTACTTC. This gives the protein CASSQEPAGRGTQYF. The genes are TRBV14 and TRBJ2-5; D is unclear. Trimming stripped 0 bases from V and 7 bases from J, with 15 bases between. CDR1 SGHDN and CDR2 FVKESK come from the germline V gene. The length of the CDR3 is 15 residues. The full variable domain, completed using reference TRBV14 and TRBJ2-5, is EAGVTQFPSHSVIEKGQTVTLRCDPISGHDNLYWYRRVMGKEIKFLLHFVKESKQDESGMPNNRFLAERTGGTYSTLKVQPAELEDSGVYFCASSQEPAGRGTQYFGPGTRLLVL.

The CDR3 DNA sequence: TGTGCCAGCTCCTACAGGGGTTATTCCTACAATGAGCAGTTCTTC. Encoded protein: CASSYRGYSYNEQFF. The chain has TRBV6-5 and TRBJ2-1, with 7 bases identical to TRBD1. This CDR3 is built from 15 residues. The trim removed 8 bases at V and 1 base at J, leaving 8 bases unmatched. Germline V lookup: CDR1 MNHEY, CDR2 SVGAGI.

The chain recombines TRBV20-1 with TRBJ2-7; no definite D call. Trimming pared 3 bases from V and 3 bases from J, leaving 6 bases between. The CDR3 is 11 amino acids. Germline CDR1 DFQATT, CDR2 SNEGSKA (reference sequence). CDR3 protein: CSASGVYEQYF. The CDR3 DNA follows: TGCAGTGCTAGCGGAGTCTACGAGCAGTACTTC.

This sequence joins TRBV27 and TRBJ2-2, with a weak D call TRBD1 (5 bases). The CDR3 length is 14 residues. Germline V gives CDR1 MNHEY, CDR2 SMNVEV (reference sequence). V dropped 4 bases and J dropped 6 bases, with 12 bases sitting between them. Here the CDR3 DNA reads TGTGCCAGCAGTTGGGCAATGGGGCCCGGGGAGCTGTTTTTT. Translation: CASSWAMGPGELFF.

This rearrangement joins TRBV6-5 to TRBJ2-2, with D maybe TRBD1 (6 bases). Deletions cut 10 bases from V and 5 bases from J, with 17 bases between. Germline CDR1 MNHEY, CDR2 SVGAGI. This CDR3 has 14 amino acids. This CDR3 reads CATFRTGTTGELFF. Written as DNA, the CDR3 is TGTGCCACGTTCAGAACAGGGACGACCGGGGAGCTGTTTTTT.

The rearrangement links TRBV7-9 to TRBJ2-2; D not resolved. CDR1 is SEHNR and CDR2 is FQNEAQ in the germline V gene (reference sequence). The CDR3 has 11 amino acids. Trimming removed 5 bases from V and 5 bases from J, with 3 bases in between. Written as DNA, the CDR3 is TGTGCCAGCAGCCCGACCGGGGAGCTGTTTTTT. Translation: CASSPTGELFF.

J is TRBJ1-5 and V is TRBV6-5; D uncertain. The CDR3 totals 13 residues. Germline V lookup: CDR1 MNHEY, CDR2 SVGAGI. Trimming removed 6 bases at V and 0 bases at J, with 6 bases between. The CDR3 bases are TGTGCCAGCAGCTGGAGTAGCAATCAGCCCCAGCATTTT. It translates to CASSWSSNQPQHF.

This chain links TRBV6-1 with TRBJ2-1; D uncertain. Trimming left V 2 bases short and J 3 bases short, with 14 bases between. Per the germline V gene, CDR1 is MNHNS and CDR2 is SASEGT. This CDR3 has 16 residues. CDR3 amino acids: CASSEWLMHIYNEQFF. For the CDR3, the DNA is TGTGCCAGCAGTGAATGGTTGATGCACATCTACAATGAGCAGTTCTTC.

The chain recombines TRBV5-1 with TRBJ1-1, with no clear D. Germline-derived CDR1 and CDR2 are SGHRS and YFSETQ. The length of the CDR3 is 14 residues. Trimming removed 6 bases from V and 1 base from J, with 13 bases in between. In DNA, the CDR3 is TGCGCCAGCACCCGCGGCCGGGGGAACACTGAAGCTTTCTTT. Encoded protein: CASTRGRGNTEAFF.

The chain links TRBV28 to TRBJ2-1; D remains ambiguous. V lost 1 base, J lost 0 bases, and 10 bases lay in between. The germline V gene has CDR1 MDHEN and CDR2 SYDVKM. The CDR3 is made up of 16 amino acids. CDR3 in DNA: TGTGCCAGCAGTTTATTGTCTCGCAGCTCCTACAATGAGCAGTTCTTC. Translated: CASSLLSRSSYNEQFF.

V and J are TRBV24-1 and TRBJ2-5; the D is unclear. CDR1 is KGHDR and CDR2 is SFDVKD in the germline V gene. The CDR3 is 13 amino acids. With 3 bases removed from V and 2 bases from J, the gap between germline ends came to 6 bases. This CDR3 is CATSDPSQETQYF. DNA for the CDR3: TGTGCCACCAGTGATCCCAGTCAAGAGACCCAGTACTTC.